This TCR beta chain came from a study of shared clonotypes between healthy human individuals. Study information: Used for every donor were three CD4 naive, three CD4 memory, two CD8 naive and one CD8 memory plate.

Germline trimming cut 6 bases from V and 3 bases from J; bases unmatched to any gene: 4. Germline assignment: CDR1 SQVTM and CDR2 ANQGSEA. CDR3 length equals 13 residues. Several immunoSEQ 96-well plates shared each subset's DNA, each plate a replicate. Libraries were prepared by immunoSEQ multiplex PCR; TCRdb keeps only in-frame clonotypes and omits some of them. The sample carries 2 million to 2.5 million clones, 93% recorded once. To note about this clone: Its antigen is still unknown.

Study-level findings and limits: Of the naive CD4 clonotypes, around 4.8% were shared across a handful of donors. Sequencing depth was predicted to influence how clonotypes are shared among donors.

V is TRBV29-1 and J is TRBJ2-1; 8 bases map to TRBD2. The clonotype was recovered from a man younger than 35 in good health. Some clones in this sample may be carry-over from other donors' samples. The sequenced sample was naive CD4+ T cells from PBMCs. Subset here: CD45RA+ positively selected. CDR3 sequence: CSVPGLDYNEQFF. CDR3 in DNA: TGCAGCGTCCCGGGACTAGACTACAATGAGCAGTTCTTC.